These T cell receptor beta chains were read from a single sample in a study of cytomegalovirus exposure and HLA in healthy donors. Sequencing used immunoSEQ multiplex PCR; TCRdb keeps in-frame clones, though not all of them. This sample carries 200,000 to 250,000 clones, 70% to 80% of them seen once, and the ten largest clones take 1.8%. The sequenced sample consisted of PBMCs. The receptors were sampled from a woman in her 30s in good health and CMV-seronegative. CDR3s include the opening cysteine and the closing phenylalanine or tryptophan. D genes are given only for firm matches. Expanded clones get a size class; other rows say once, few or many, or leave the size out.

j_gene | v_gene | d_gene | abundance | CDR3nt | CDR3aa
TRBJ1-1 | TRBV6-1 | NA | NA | TGTGCCAGCACCTCCCGGGACACTGAAGCTTTCTTT | CASTSRDTEAFF
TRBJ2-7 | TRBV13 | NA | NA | TGTGCCAGCAGATCACGGGGGAACCCCTACGAGCAGTACTTC | CASRSRGNPYEQYF
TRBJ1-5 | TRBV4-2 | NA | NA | TGTGCCAGCAGCCAAGTAGTTAGCAATCAGCCCCAGCATTTT | CASSQVVSNQPQHF
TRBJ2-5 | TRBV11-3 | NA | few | TGTGCCAGCAGTCGTGGTGGACTATTAGGGGAGACCCAGTACTTC | CASSRGGLLGETQYF
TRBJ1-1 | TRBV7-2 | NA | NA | TGTGCCAGCAGCTTAGCGGGAGGTTGGGCTGAAGCTTTCTTT | CASSLAGGWAEAFF
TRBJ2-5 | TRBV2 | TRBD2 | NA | TGTGCCAGCATAAAGCGGGGGGGCTTCGAGACCCAGTACTTC | CASIKRGGFETQYF
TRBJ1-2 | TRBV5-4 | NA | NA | TGTGCCAGCACCAGGGGCGGGCAGATCTATGGCTACACCTTC | CASTRGGQIYGYTF
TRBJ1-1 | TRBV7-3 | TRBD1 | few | TGTGCCAGCAGCTTAGCAGGGGGGAACACTGAAGCTTTCTTT | CASSLAGGNTEAFF
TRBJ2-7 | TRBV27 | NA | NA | TGTGCCAGCAGTTTACGGGGACTGTTCTACGAGCAGTACTTC | CASSLRGLFYEQYF
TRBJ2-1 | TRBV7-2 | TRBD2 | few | TGTGCCAGCAGCTTAGTGGCGGGGGGATACAATGAGCAGTTCTTC | CASSLVAGGYNEQFF
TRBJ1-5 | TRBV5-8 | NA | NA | TGTGCCAGCAGCCAAATCAGGGGACATCAGCCCCAGCATTTT | CASSQIRGHQPQHF
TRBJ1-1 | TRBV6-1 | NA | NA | TGTGCCAGCAGTGGAGAAGGCTACTATAACACTGAAGCTTTCTTT | CASSGEGYYNTEAFF
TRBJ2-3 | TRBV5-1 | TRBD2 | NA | TGCGCCAGCAGCTTGGAATGGACTAGTACAGATACGCAGTATTTT | CASSLEWTSTDTQYF
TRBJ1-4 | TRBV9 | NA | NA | TGTGCCAGCAGCCCCAGACTAGGAACTAATGAAAAACTGTTTTTT | CASSPRLGTNEKLFF
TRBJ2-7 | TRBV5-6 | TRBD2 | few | TGTGCCAGCAGCTTCCTCAGGACGGGGGGGGACGAGCAGTACTTC | CASSFLRTGGDEQYF
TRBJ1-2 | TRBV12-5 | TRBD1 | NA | TGTGCTAGTGGGCCACAGGGGGACGGGAATGGCTACACCTTC | CASGPQGDGNGYTF
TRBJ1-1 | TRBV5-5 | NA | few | TGTGCCAGCAGCTTCAGGGCCGGGAACACTGAAGCTTTCTTT | CASSFRAGNTEAFF
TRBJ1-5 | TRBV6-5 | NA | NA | TGTGCCACGGGCGGGCAGCCCCAGCATTTT | CATGGQPQHF
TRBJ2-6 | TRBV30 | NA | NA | TGTGCCCGGACCGTTTCTGGGGCCAACGTCCTGACTTTC | CARTVSGANVLTF
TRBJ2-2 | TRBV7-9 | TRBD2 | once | TGTGCCAGCAGCCCTCGGACTAGCGGGGGCGGCGGGGAGCTGTTTTTT | CASSPRTSGGGGELFF